This T cell receptor beta chain was retrieved from a study of blood T cell repertoires in COVID-19. Overall study: There were acute and convalescent COVID-19 samples, and they came from the United States, Italy and Spain. The cDNA or gDNA used as material had been derived from T cells, B-cell-depleted T cells, or PBMCs.

CDR1 is SNHLY and CDR2 is FYNNEI in the germline V gene. The CDR3 runs to 15 residues. V gave up 3 bases and J gave up 1 base, with 9 bases separating them. Per the original methods: Cell counts per sample came from amplifying reference gene primers. Generated by immunoSEQ multiplex PCR, the TCRdb table keeps only in-frame clones and is missing some. V, J and clone size derive from that table, while D and trimming were established from the DNA sequence. The data show just over 250,000 clones, with about 88% seen just once and over 4% held by the top ten. The sample consisted of peripheral blood. The J gene is TRBJ2-2, the V gene TRBV2, with D perhaps matching TRBD2 (6 bases). This receptor was identified in a man aged 60 to 75 who had recovered from COVID-19. The CDR3 region has the DNA TGTGCCAGCAGTGACATTAGCGGGAACACCGGGGAGCTGTTTTTT. Translated, it gives CASSDISGNTGELFF. Looking up the rest from reference TRBV2 and TRBJ2-2 gives the full variable domain: EPEVTQTPSHQVTQMGQEVILRCVPISNHLYFYWYRQILGQKVEFLVSFYNNEISEKSEIFDDQFSVERPDGSNFTLKIRSTKLEDSAMYFCASSDISGNTGELFFGEGSRLTVL.